These 19 T cell receptor beta chains share one sample of origin, sequenced in a study of PD-1 blockade in classical Hodgkin lymphoma. Here immunoSEQ multiplex PCR was the method, and the copy in TCRdb shows in-frame clones only, minus some. The sample records 120,000 to 150,000 clones, 78% being singletons. Exposure to brentuximab vedotin varied, and each patient had relapsed following autologous stem cell transplantation. The material sequenced was peripheral blood mononuclear cells (PBMCs), taken before the second cycle of nivolumab. These receptors were obtained from a human donor with classical Hodgkin lymphoma.

The chain couples TRBV11-2 to TRBJ2-1; no definite D call. Trimming took 1 base from V and 4 from J, leaving 8 bases between them. Looked up from germline, CDR1 is SGHAT and CDR2 is FQNNGV. The CDR3 covers 14 residues. CDR3 in amino acids: CASSLVSIYNEQFF. For the CDR3, the DNA is TGTGCCAGCAGCTTAGTTTCTATTTACAATGAGCAGTTCTTC.

The V and J genes are TRBV28 and TRBJ2-7; the D gene is possibly TRBD2 (5 bases). Germline CDR1 is MDHEN and CDR2 is SYDVKM. The CDR3 totals 17 residues. V dropped 5 bases and J dropped 2 bases, with 22 bases sitting between them. CDR3 bases: TGTGCCAGCAGTCCCCCCCCACACAGAAGCGGACCCTACGAGCAGTACTTC. It translates to CASSPPPHRSGPYEQYF. The complete variable domain, with remaining parts taken from reference TRBV28 and TRBJ2-7, reads DVKVTQSSRYLVKRTGEKVFLECVQDMDHENMFWYRQDPGLGLRLIYFSYDVKMKEKGDIPEGYSVSREKKERFSLILESASTNQTSMYLCASSPPPHRSGPYEQYFGPGTRLTVT.

The chain is built from TRBV7-3 and TRBJ2-1; TRBD1 aligns across 10 bases. Germline CDR1 reads SGHTA; CDR2 reads FQGTGA. V gave up 2 bases and J gave up 6 bases; unmatched junction bases: 1. The length of the CDR3 is 14 residues. This CDR3 is CASSLGTGVNEQFF. The CDR3 DNA follows: TGTGCCAGCAGCTTAGGGACAGGGGTCAATGAGCAGTTCTTC.

The V gene is TRBV10-3, the J gene TRBJ1-2; 10 nucleotides align to TRBD1. CDR1 and CDR2 (germline): ENHRY, SYGVKD. Trimming removed 2 bases from V and 3 bases from J; junction bases left unmatched: 3. The CDR3 contains 15 residues. The CDR3, as DNA: TGTGCCATCAGTGAGCCGGGGACAGGGGACTATGGCTACACCTTC. This encodes CAISEPGTGDYGYTF.

The rearrangement links TRBV27 to TRBJ2-7; tentatively, D is TRBD2 (5 bases). V was clipped by 9 bases and J by 2 bases, with 26 bases between them. Per germline, CDR1 MNHEY and CDR2 SMNVEV (reference sequence). The CDR3 has 17 amino acids. The CDR3 coding sequence is TGTGCCAGTAAGAGGGCCCTCGCGGGTTATTCCCCCTACGAGCAGTACTTC. This sequence encodes CASKRALAGYSPYEQYF.

This rearrangement joins TRBV6-5 to TRBJ2-3; 8 nucleotides line up with TRBD1. The length of the CDR3 is 15 residues. V trimming: 4 bases; J trimming: 1 base; junction bases outside the gene matches: 4. Germline CDR1 reads MNHEY; CDR2 reads SVGAGI. The CDR3, as DNA: TGTGCCAGCAGTTGGGACAGGTTTGGCACAGATACGCAGTATTTT. It specifies CASSWDRFGTDTQYF.

The chain joins TRBV7-2 to TRBJ2-2, with 8 bases identical to TRBD2. CDR3 length: 14 residues. Trimming cost V 7 bases and J 4 bases; bases outside gene matches: 5. In germline, CDR1 is SGHTA, CDR2 FQGNSA. CDR3 DNA: TGTGCCAGCACGGGAGGGCCTGCCACCGGGGAGCTGTTTTTT. Protein sequence: CASTGGPATGELFF. The full variable domain, rest sourced from reference TRBV7-2 and TRBJ2-2, is GAGVSQSPSNKVTEKGKDVELRCDPISGHTALYWYRQSLGQGLEFLIYFQGNSAPDKSGLPSDRFSAERTGGSVSTLTIQRTQQEDSAVYLCASTGGPATGELFFGEGSRLTVL.

In the case of this clone: Other DNA sequences in the same sample also yield this CDR3. CDR3 sequence: CASSLGQGGGETQYF. The DNA of the CDR3 is TGTGCCAGCAGCTTGGGACAGGGGGGAGGTGAGACCCAGTACTTC. The V call is TRBV11-3, the J call TRBJ2-5; 11 nucleotides line up with TRBD1. The germline V gene has CDR1 SGHNT and CDR2 YENEEA. V trimming: 3 bases; J trimming: 5 bases; junction bases outside the gene matches: 5. This CDR3 region has 15 residues.

The rearrangement uses TRBV6-5 and TRBJ1-1; D is uncertain. Trimming cost V 2 bases and J 5 bases, with 9 bases left between them. The germline gives CDR1 MNHEY, CDR2 SVGAGI. CDR3 size: 13 residues. The CDR3 DNA reads as TGTGCCAGCAGTTACGTTCGTGAGACTGAAGCTTTCTTT. It translates to CASSYVRETEAFF.

The chain is built from TRBV27 and TRBJ2-3; 9 nucleotides agree with TRBD1. V shed 0 bases and J 4 bases; nucleotides not matched to a gene: 20. Germline V CDR1 and CDR2: MNHEY, SMNVEV (reference sequence). The CDR3 runs to 21 residues. The CDR3 DNA reads as TGTGCCAGCAGTTTATCCCCACCTCCGGGACAGGGCGGCTGGAGGGCAGATACGCAGTATTTT. The encoded protein is CASSLSPPPGQGGWRADTQYF.

The genes are TRBV4-3 and TRBJ2-5; D ambiguous. Germline CDR1 reads LGHNA; CDR2 reads YSLEER. The CDR3 is 15 residues long. Trimming removed 1 base at V and 6 bases at J, with 15 bases between. The DNA for the CDR3 is TGCGCCAGCAGCCAAGGAGTCTACCAAACTCAGACCCAGTACTTC. It translates to CASSQGVYQTQTQYF.

V is TRBV11-1 and J is TRBJ1-3, with a weak D call TRBD1 (6 bases). The CDR3 extends over 16 amino acids. Germline V gene sequence: CDR1 SGHAT, CDR2 FQDESV (reference sequence). The germline V and J ends were trimmed by 5 bases and 0 bases, with 14 bases remaining between them. The CDR3: CASSPVGHTSGNTIYF. As DNA, the CDR3 is TGTGCCAGCAGCCCGGTGGGACATACCTCTGGAAACACCATATATTTT.

The rearrangement links TRBV6-5 to TRBJ2-1; D tentatively reads TRBD1 or TRBD2 (5 bases each). V shed 0 bases and J shed 9 bases, with 15 bases lying between them. The CDR3 has 15 residues. Germline CDR1 MNHEY, CDR2 SVGAGI. The CDR3 region is CASSYSSQGGGEQFF. The CDR3 coding sequence is TGTGCCAGCAGTTACTCATCCCAGGGTGGGGGTGAGCAGTTCTTC.

This clone was seen a few times. Relative to the germline gene, one junction end is altered; a read error may explain this. The chain combines TRBV7-7 with TRBJ2-5; the match to TRBD1 covers 7 bases. This CDR3 comprises 13 residues. Germline assignment: CDR1 SSHAT and CDR2 FNYEAQ (reference sequence). CDR3 DNA sequence: TGTGCTAGCAGCTCTCGACAGGGTGAGACCCAGTACTTC. Protein product: CASSSRQGETQYF.

The V and J genes are TRBV11-3 and TRBJ2-1, with 12 bases that match TRBD2. Germline CDR1 is SGHNT and CDR2 is YENEEA. J lost 7 bases, V lost 3 bases, and 7 bases had no gene match. CDR3 length equals 16 residues. CDR3 coding DNA: TGTGCCAGCAGCTTGACTAGCGGGAGACGGACGAATGAGCAGTTCTTC. This sequence encodes CASSLTSGRRTNEQFF.

The chain has TRBV18 and TRBJ1-2, with 10 bases fitting TRBD1. Per germline, CDR1 KGHSH and CDR2 LQKENI. The CDR3 has 16 amino acids. The junction had 10 bases not matched to a gene; V was cut back by 2 bases and J by 7 bases. CDR3 residues: CASSPSGTGVFSGYTF. The CDR3 DNA follows: TGTGCCAGCTCACCATCAGGGACAGGGGTCTTTTCTGGCTACACCTTC.

In regard to this clone: The junction differs from germline at one of its ends, possibly a read error. This chain joins TRBV6-5 and TRBJ1-5, with 8 bases that match TRBD1. This CDR3 has 16 residues. Germline CDR1 and CDR2: MNHEY and SVGAGI. CDR3 in DNA: TGTGCCAGCAGTTCACCATCTGGACAGGGCAACCAGCCCCAGCATTTT. Protein: CASSSPSGQGNQPQHF.

V and J are TRBV2 and TRBJ2-2, with TRBD1 identical over 9 bases. Looked up from germline, CDR1 is SNHLY and CDR2 is FYNNEI. V dropped 7 bases and J dropped 3; count of bases not matched to a gene: 3. There are 14 residues in the CDR3. The CDR3 spells CASTGQGDTGELFF. CDR3 coding DNA: TGTGCCAGCACGGGACAGGGTGACACCGGGGAGCTGTTTTTT.

The rearrangement uses TRBV7-3 and TRBJ2-3; no reliable D call. This CDR3 comprises 13 residues. V dropped 2 bases and J dropped 4 bases, with 7 bases sitting between them. From germline, CDR1 is SGHTA and CDR2 FQGTGA. The CDR3: CASSLFVADTQYF. The CDR3 DNA reads TGTGCCAGCAGCTTATTCGTCGCAGATACGCAGTATTTT.